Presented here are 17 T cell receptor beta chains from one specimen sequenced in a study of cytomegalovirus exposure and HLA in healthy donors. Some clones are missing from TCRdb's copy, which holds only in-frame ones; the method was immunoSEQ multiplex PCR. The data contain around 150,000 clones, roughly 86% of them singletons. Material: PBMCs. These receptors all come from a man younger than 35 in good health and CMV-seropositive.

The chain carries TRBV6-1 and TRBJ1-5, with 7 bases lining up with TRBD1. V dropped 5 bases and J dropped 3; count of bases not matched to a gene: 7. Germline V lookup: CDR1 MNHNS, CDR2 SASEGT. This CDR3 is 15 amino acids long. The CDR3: CASSPRDSFNQPQHF. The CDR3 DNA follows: TGTGCCAGCAGTCCCCGGGACAGCTTCAATCAGCCCCAGCATTTT.

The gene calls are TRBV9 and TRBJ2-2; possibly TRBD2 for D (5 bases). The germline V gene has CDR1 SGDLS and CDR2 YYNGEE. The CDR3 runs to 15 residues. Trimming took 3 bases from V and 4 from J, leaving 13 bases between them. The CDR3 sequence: CASSGVGVGTGELFF. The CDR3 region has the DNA TGTGCCAGCAGCGGTGTGGGAGTGGGCACCGGGGAGCTGTTTTTT.

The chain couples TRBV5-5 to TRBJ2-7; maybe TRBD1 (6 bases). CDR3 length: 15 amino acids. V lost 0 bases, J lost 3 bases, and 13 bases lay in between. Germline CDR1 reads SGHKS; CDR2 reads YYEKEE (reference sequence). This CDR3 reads CASSLGPGQNYEQYF. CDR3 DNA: TGTGCCAGCAGCTTGGGTCCGGGACAAAACTACGAGCAGTACTTC.

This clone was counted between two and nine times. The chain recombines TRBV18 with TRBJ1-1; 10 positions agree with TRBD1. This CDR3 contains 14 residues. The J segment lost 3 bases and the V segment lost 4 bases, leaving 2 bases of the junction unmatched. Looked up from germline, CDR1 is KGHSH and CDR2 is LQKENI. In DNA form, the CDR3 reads TGTGCCAGCTCACGAGGGACAGGGGACACTGAAGCTTTCTTT. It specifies CASSRGTGDTEAFF.

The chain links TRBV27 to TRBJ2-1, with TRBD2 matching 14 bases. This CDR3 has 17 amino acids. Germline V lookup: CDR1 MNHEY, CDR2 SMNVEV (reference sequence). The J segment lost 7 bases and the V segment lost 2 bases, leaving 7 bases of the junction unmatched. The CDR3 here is CASSLGLGLAGDNEQFF. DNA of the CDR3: TGTGCCAGCAGTTTAGGCTTGGGACTAGCGGGAGATAATGAGCAGTTCTTC.

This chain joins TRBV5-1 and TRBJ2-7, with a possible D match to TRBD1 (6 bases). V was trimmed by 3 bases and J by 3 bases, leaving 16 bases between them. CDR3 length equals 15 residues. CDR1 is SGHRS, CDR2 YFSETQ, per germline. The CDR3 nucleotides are TGCGCCAGCAGCTGGGCCGAGGGGGATTACTACGAGCAGTACTTC. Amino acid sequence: CASSWAEGDYYEQYF.

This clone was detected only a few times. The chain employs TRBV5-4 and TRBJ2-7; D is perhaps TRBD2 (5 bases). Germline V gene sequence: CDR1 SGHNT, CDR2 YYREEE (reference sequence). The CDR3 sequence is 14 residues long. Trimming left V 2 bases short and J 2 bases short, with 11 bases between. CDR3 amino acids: CASSFAQEAYEQYF. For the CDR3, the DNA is TGTGCCAGCAGCTTCGCCCAGGAGGCCTACGAGCAGTACTTC.

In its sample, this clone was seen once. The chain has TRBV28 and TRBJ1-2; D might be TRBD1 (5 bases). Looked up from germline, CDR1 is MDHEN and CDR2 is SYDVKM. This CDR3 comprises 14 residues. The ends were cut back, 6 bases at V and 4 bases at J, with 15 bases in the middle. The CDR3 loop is CASRQIGGGYGYTF. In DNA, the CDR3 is TGTGCCAGCAGACAAATCGGGGGAGGCTATGGCTACACCTTC.

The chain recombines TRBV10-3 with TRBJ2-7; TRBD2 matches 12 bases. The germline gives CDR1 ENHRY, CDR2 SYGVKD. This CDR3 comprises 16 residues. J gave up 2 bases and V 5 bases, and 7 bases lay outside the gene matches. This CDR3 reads CAISFRTSGDTYEQYF. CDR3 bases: TGTGCCATCAGTTTCAGGACTAGCGGGGATACCTACGAGCAGTACTTC.

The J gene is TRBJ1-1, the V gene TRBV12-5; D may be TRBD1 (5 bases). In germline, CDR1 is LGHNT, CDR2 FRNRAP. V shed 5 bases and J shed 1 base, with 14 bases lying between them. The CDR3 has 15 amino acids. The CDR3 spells CASGPSRGGNTEAFF. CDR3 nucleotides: TGTGCTAGTGGTCCGTCGCGGGGGGGGAACACTGAAGCTTTCTTT.

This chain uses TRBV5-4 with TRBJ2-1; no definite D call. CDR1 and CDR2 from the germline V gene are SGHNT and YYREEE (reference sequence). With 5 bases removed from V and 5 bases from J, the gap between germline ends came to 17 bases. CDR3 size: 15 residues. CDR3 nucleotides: TGTGCCAGCAGGCAGGTAAACACGGTGAACAATGAGCAGTTCTTC. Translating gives CASRQVNTVNNEQFF.

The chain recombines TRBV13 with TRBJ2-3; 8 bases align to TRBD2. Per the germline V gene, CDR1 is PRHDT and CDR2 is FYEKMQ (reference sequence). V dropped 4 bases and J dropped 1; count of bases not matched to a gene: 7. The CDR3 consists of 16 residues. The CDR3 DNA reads TGTGCCAGCAGCTCCCGAGCGGGAGTACGCACAGATACGCAGTATTTT. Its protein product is CASSSRAGVRTDTQYF.

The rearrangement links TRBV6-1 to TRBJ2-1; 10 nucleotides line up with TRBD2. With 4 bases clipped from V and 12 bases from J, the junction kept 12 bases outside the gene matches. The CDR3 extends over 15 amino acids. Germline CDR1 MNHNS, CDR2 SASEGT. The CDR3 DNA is TGTGCCAGCAGTGTACCCCAAACTTCTAGCGGGAGGCAGTTCTTC. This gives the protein CASSVPQTSSGRQFF.

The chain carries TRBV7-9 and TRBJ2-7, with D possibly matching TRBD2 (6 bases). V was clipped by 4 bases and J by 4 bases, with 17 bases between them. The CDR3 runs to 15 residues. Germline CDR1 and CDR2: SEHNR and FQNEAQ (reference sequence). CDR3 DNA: TGTGCCAGCAGCTCAGGTCGGGAGCGTGGGTACGAGCAGTACTTC. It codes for CASSSGRERGYEQYF.

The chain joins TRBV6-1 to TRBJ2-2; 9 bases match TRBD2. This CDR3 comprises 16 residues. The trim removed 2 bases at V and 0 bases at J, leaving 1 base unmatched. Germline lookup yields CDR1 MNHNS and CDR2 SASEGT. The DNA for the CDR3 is TGTGCCAGCAGTGAAATAGCGGGAGCGAACACCGGGGAGCTGTTTTTT. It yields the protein CASSEIAGANTGELFF.

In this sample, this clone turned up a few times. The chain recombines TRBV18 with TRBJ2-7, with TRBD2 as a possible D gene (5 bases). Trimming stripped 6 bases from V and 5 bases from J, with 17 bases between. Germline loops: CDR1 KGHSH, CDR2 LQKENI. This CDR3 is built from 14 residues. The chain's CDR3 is CASSLRGPSHEQYF. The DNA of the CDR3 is TGTGCCAGCTCCCTCCGAGGGCCGAGCCACGAGCAGTACTTC.

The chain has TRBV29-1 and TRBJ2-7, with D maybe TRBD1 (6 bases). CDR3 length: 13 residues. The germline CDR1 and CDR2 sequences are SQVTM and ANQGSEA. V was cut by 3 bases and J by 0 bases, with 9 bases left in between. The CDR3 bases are TGCAGCGTTGATTCAGGGGTCTCCTACGAGCAGTACTTC. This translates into CSVDSGVSYEQYF.